This T cell receptor (beta chain) was captured in a study of tumor-infiltrating lymphocytes in primary liver carcinoma. Overall study context: The patients, men and women alike, were aged 30 to 69 years. Each of the growths was stage T1-T3 N0M0, extending about 4.2 to 10 cm across.

Notes on the study in general: The samples were not sorted (they were bulk), so CD4+ and CD8+ repertoires were not compared.

The researchers produced TCR beta cDNA from approximately 0.45 ug total RNA with a constant-region primer. Slightly modified ARM-PCR with three nested multiplex PCR rounds yielded TCR beta libraries. With TRBV1-TRBV30 forward primers and a C-beta reverse primer, the first two PCR rounds were run for around 10 cycles each. TCRdb re-called the multiplex PCR reads through MiXCR, storing one row per CDR3 protein. The data contain roughly 180,000 distinct CDR3 sequences, about 55% of them singletons. This CDR3 contains 13 residues. Per germline, CDR1 MNHEY and CDR2 SVGEGT. V lost 5 bases to trimming and J lost 5 bases; unmatched junction nucleotides: 4. Germline DNA was also extracted, and blood RNA derived from unsorted whole blood. Researchers reported drawing around 4.4 milliliters of peripheral blood before surgery. A note on this clonotype: Its antigen is undetermined.

The chain joins TRBV6-2 or TRBV6-3 to TRBJ2-3; 7 nucleotides line up with TRBD1. Sequencing used peripheral blood. The TCR sequence derives from a man between 35 and 55 years old with primary liver carcinoma and hepatitis B virus infection. CDR3 DNA sequence: TGTGCCAGCAGTCGACAGGGTGAAGATACGCAGTATTTT. This sequence encodes CASSRQGEDTQYF.